A single sample gave rise to the 25 T cell receptor beta chains below, sequenced in a study of shared clonotypes between healthy human individuals. The assay was immunoSEQ multiplex PCR, and TCRdb's table has in-frame clones only and misses some. Among 550,000 to 750,000 clones listed, 92% were seen once. CD45RO-negative cells were positively selected for CCR7, leaving out terminally differentiated effector memory CD45RA+ cells. Sequencing input: naive CD8+ T cells sorted from blood. These receptors all stem from a man aged 25 to 40 in good health.

This rearrangement joins TRBV28 to TRBJ1-2; the D is unclear. Germline CDR1 reads MDHEN; CDR2 reads SYDVKM. V dropped 5 bases and J dropped 2 bases, with 12 bases sitting between them. This CDR3 is built from 14 residues. CDR3 sequence: CASSPLRLNYGYTF. CDR3 coding DNA: TGTGCCAGCAGTCCCCTCCGGCTCAACTATGGCTACACCTTC.

V and J are TRBV27 and TRBJ2-1; D is possibly TRBD1 (7 bases). Germline loops: CDR1 MNHEY, CDR2 SMNVEV (reference sequence). The CDR3 runs to 16 residues. V lost 1 base, J lost 10 bases, and 20 bases lay in between. The chain's CDR3 is CASSLYTGPSGGEQFF. DNA of the CDR3: TGTGCCAGCAGTTTATATACAGGCCCCTCAGGGGGGGAGCAGTTCTTC.

The V call is TRBV5-5, the J call TRBJ2-7; D gene unclear. The germline V gene encodes CDR1 SGHKS and CDR2 YYEKEE (reference sequence). The CDR3 loop spans 10 amino acids. Trimming cost V 1 base and J 5 bases, with 1 base left between them. The chain's CDR3 is CASSLNEQYF. The CDR3 nucleotides read TGTGCCAGCAGCTTGAACGAGCAGTACTTC.

This sequence joins TRBV11-2 and TRBJ2-5; no firm D call. The V gene's germline CDR1 is SGHAT and CDR2 FQNNGV. V dropped 6 bases and J dropped 5 bases, with 16 bases sitting between them. The CDR3 is made up of 14 amino acids. The CDR3 loop is CASRKLGPRETQYF. CDR3 nucleotides: TGTGCCAGCAGGAAGTTGGGCCCCCGGGAGACCCAGTACTTC. Looking up the rest from reference TRBV11-2 and TRBJ2-5 gives the full variable domain: EAGVAQSPRYKIIEKRQSVAFWCNPISGHATLYWYQQILGQGPKLLIQFQNNGVVDDSQLPKDRFSAERLKGVDSTLKIQPAKLEDSAVYLCASRKLGPRETQYFGPGTRLLVL.

The chain uses TRBV28 and TRBJ2-3; D possibly corresponds to TRBD1 (5 bases). The ends were cut back, 6 bases at V and 2 bases at J, with 12 bases in the middle. CDR3 size: 14 residues. The germline V gene has CDR1 MDHEN and CDR2 SYDVKM. For the CDR3, the DNA is TGTGCCAGCAGCTTTGACAGACTCACAGATACGCAGTATTTT. This translates into CASSFDRLTDTQYF.

The chain is built from TRBV10-3 and TRBJ1-3, with D possibly matching TRBD1 (6 bases). Trimming left V 5 bases short and J 0 bases short, with 8 bases between. The CDR3 consists of 14 residues. CDR1 and CDR2 from the germline V gene are ENHRY and SYGVKD. CDR3 loop: CAISTGSSGNTIYF. The CDR3 nucleotides are TGTGCCATCAGTACAGGGAGCTCTGGAAACACCATATATTTT.

The genes are TRBV19 and TRBJ2-7, with 11 bases that match TRBD1. CDR1 and CDR2 from the germline V gene are LNHDA and SQIVND (reference sequence). Germline trimming cut 7 bases from V and 1 base from J; bases unmatched to any gene: 3. This CDR3 is 14 amino acids long. CDR3 residues: CASKGDRGSYEQYF. The DNA of the CDR3 is TGTGCCAGTAAAGGGGACAGGGGGTCCTACGAGCAGTACTTC. Combining the CDR3 with reference TRBV19 and TRBJ2-7 gives the whole variable domain DGGITQSPKYLFRKEGQNVTLSCEQNLNHDAMYWYRQDPGQGLRLIYYSQIVNDFQKGDIAEGYSVSREKKESFPLTVTSAQKNPTAFYLCASKGDRGSYEQYFGPGTRLTVT.

The chain employs TRBV11-1 and TRBJ2-3; the D gene could be TRBD1 or TRBD2 (5 bases each). This CDR3 comprises 16 residues. V dropped 0 bases and J dropped 1 base, with 11 bases sitting between them. Germline values: CDR1 SGHAT, CDR2 FQDESV (reference sequence). The CDR3 DNA is TGTGCCAGCAGCTTAGCCCAATCGGGACGCACAGATACGCAGTATTTT. Encoded protein: CASSLAQSGRTDTQYF.

The chain has TRBV27 and TRBJ2-7; no definite D call. Germline-derived CDR1 and CDR2 are MNHEY and SMNVEV (reference sequence). Trimming cost V 8 bases and J 3 bases, with 23 bases left between them. The CDR3 is 16 residues long. The CDR3 region is CASSPGSQPKVYEQYF. CDR3 nucleotides: TGTGCCAGCTCCCCAGGTTCACAGCCAAAAGTCTACGAGCAGTACTTC.

This rearrangement joins TRBV28 to TRBJ2-5, with D perhaps given as TRBD1 or TRBD2 (5 bases each). The CDR3 covers 17 residues. Germline V gives CDR1 MDHEN, CDR2 SYDVKM. Trimming shortened V by 6 bases and J by 2 bases, and 22 bases separated the two germline ends. Here the CDR3 reads CASSVRSRDRLQETQYF. CDR3 sequence (DNA): TGTGCCAGCAGCGTCAGAAGCCGGGACCGCCTTCAAGAGACCCAGTACTTC.

The rearrangement links TRBV7-9 to TRBJ1-5, with unresolved D. CDR3 length: 16 residues. Germline values: CDR1 SEHNR, CDR2 FQNEAQ (reference sequence). V dropped 4 bases and J dropped 4 bases, with 17 bases sitting between them. In DNA form, the CDR3 reads TGTGCCAGCAGCTCCTTAAGACACGCGCCTAATCAGCCCCAGCATTTT. This gives the protein CASSSLRHAPNQPQHF.

The V gene is TRBV6-1, the J gene TRBJ2-1, with 10 nucleotides matching TRBD1. This CDR3 spans 16 amino acids. Germline V gene lookup returns CDR1 MNHNS and CDR2 SASEGT. The V gene end was trimmed by 4 bases and the J gene end by 4 bases; junction bases not matched to a gene: 7. The CDR3 coding sequence is TGTGCCAGCAGTGTTTCCGGGACAGGGGTTTACAATGAGCAGTTCTTC. This gives the protein CASSVSGTGVYNEQFF.

The V gene is TRBV11-2, the J gene TRBJ1-1, with 8 bases lining up with TRBD1. J gave up 3 bases and V 5 bases, and 2 bases lay outside the gene matches. The germline gives CDR1 SGHAT, CDR2 FQNNGV. The CDR3 has 13 amino acids. The CDR3 is CASSRTGYTEAFF. The CDR3, as DNA: TGTGCCAGCAGCCGGACAGGGTACACTGAAGCTTTCTTT.

The chain couples TRBV11-2 to TRBJ2-7; 8 positions agree with TRBD1. The junction had 9 bases not matched to a gene; V was cut back by 3 bases and J by 5 bases. The CDR3 runs to 15 residues. CDR1 and CDR2 from the germline V gene are SGHAT and FQNNGV. The CDR3 sequence: CASSLGRGRWDEQYF. In DNA, the CDR3 is TGTGCCAGCAGCTTGGGCAGGGGGCGCTGGGACGAGCAGTACTTC.

This clone was seen a few times. The chain couples TRBV9 to TRBJ2-2; D is unresolved. There are 13 residues in the CDR3. The ends were cut back, 7 bases at V and 0 bases at J, with 7 bases in the middle. CDR1 SGDLS and CDR2 YYNGEE come from the germline V gene. CDR3: CASESTNTGELFF. The CDR3 coding sequence is TGTGCCAGCGAAAGTACGAACACCGGGGAGCTGTTTTTT.

The chain carries TRBV11-3 and TRBJ2-5; the match to TRBD2 covers 13 bases. V lost 4 bases and J lost 4; bases outside the gene matches: 12. This CDR3 spans 18 amino acids. The V gene's germline CDR1 is SGHNT and CDR2 YENEEA. CDR3: CASSSHDGLAGERETQYF. The CDR3 region has the DNA TGTGCCAGCAGCTCCCATGACGGACTAGCGGGAGAACGAGAGACCCAGTACTTC.

The rearrangement links TRBV6-1 to TRBJ2-1; D is perhaps TRBD2 (5 bases). The V gene lost 7 bases and the J gene lost 0 bases, with 10 bases spanning the gap. The CDR3 runs 14 residues. Germline assignment: CDR1 MNHNS and CDR2 SASEGT. The CDR3 here is CASKAESSYNEQFF. The CDR3 coding sequence is TGTGCCAGCAAAGCGGAAAGCTCCTACAATGAGCAGTTCTTC.

This clone was counted only a few times. A much bigger clone sits one base away, suggesting this may be a read error. The chain links TRBV6-5 to TRBJ2-7; D might be TRBD1 or TRBD2, each matching 6 bases. The V end was cut by 5 bases, the J end by 1 base, with 9 bases between. The CDR3 loop spans 13 amino acids. Germline CDR1 MNHEY, CDR2 SVGAGI. The CDR3 bases are TGTGCCAGCAGTGAAGGGGGGTCCTACGAGCAGTACTTC. This sequence encodes CASSEGGSYEQYF.

V is TRBV4-3 and J is TRBJ2-1; a possible D gene is TRBD2 (5 bases). The CDR3 extends over 13 amino acids. Trimming took off 0 bases at V and 8 bases at J, with 8 bases between the two ends. Looked up from germline, CDR1 is LGHNA and CDR2 is YSLEER. CDR3 DNA sequence: TGCGCCAGCAGCCAAGATGGGCGGGATGAGCAGTTCTTC. Protein sequence: CASSQDGRDEQFF.

J is TRBJ2-5 and V is TRBV30; tentatively, D is TRBD2 (6 bases). Germline V gene lookup returns CDR1 GTSNPN and CDR2 SVGIG (reference sequence). With 1 base removed from V and 2 bases from J, the gap between germline ends came to 17 bases. This CDR3 spans 16 amino acids. CDR3 residues: CAWSEPGLPRQETQYF. The CDR3, as DNA: TGTGCCTGGAGTGAACCGGGACTTCCAAGACAAGAGACCCAGTACTTC.

This clone has only one observation. The chain recombines TRBV7-2 with TRBJ1-2; tentative D call: TRBD1 (5 bases). V was clipped by 6 bases and J by 14 bases, with 28 bases between them. The CDR3 is 15 residues long. In germline, CDR1 is SGHTA, CDR2 FQGNSA. The DNA of the CDR3 is TGTGCCAGCAGTTCATGGGCAAACCGGGACGCAGGCGTAACCTTC. Its translation is CASSSWANRDAGVTF.

This chain joins TRBV11-2 and TRBJ2-1; D remains unclear. The CDR3 covers 13 residues. CDR1 SGHAT and CDR2 FQNNGV come from the germline V gene. V was shortened by 0 bases and J by 7 bases, with 7 bases between the two germline ends. CDR3 nucleotides: TGTGCCAGCAGCTTAGATCTTGGGAATGAGCAGTTCTTC. Amino acids: CASSLDLGNEQFF.

The rearrangement joins TRBV5-1 to TRBJ1-1, with no clear D. CDR1 is SGHRS and CDR2 is YFSETQ in the germline V gene. The V and J ends lost 0 bases and 2 bases respectively, with 11 bases between them. CDR3 size: 15 residues. The CDR3 DNA sequence: TGCGCCAGCAGCTTGGTAGCGCAGACCAACACTGAAGCTTTCTTT. Protein product: CASSLVAQTNTEAFF.

The chain joins TRBV28 to TRBJ2-7; 7 nucleotides line up with TRBD1. Germline values: CDR1 MDHEN, CDR2 SYDVKM. The junction had 6 bases not matched to a gene; V was cut back by 3 bases and J by 10 bases. The CDR3 has 12 residues. CDR3 sequence (DNA): TGTGCCAGCAGTTTTAGACAGGGCAATCAGTACTTC. Translation: CASSFRQGNQYF.

The J gene is TRBJ2-7, the V gene TRBV7-9; TRBD2 aligns across 7 bases. With V trimmed by 4 bases and J by 2 bases, 8 bases remained unmatched. The germline V gene encodes CDR1 SEHNR and CDR2 FQNEAQ (reference sequence). This CDR3 region has 15 residues. This chain's CDR3 is CASSSSPSGTYEQYF. The CDR3, as DNA: TGTGCCAGCAGCTCTAGCCCCAGCGGGACCTACGAGCAGTACTTC.